This T cell receptor (beta chain) appears in the sequencing data of a study of T cell clonality in common variable immunodeficiency. Study results and limitations: In common variable immunodeficiency, TCR beta chains reportedly carried fewer deletions and N-nucleotide insertions.

TCRdb's table, derived via immunoSEQ multiplex PCR, lists solely in-frame clones and lacks some. This repertoire holds more than 20,000 clones, and none appear only once. The CDR3 covers 13 residues. CDR1 SGHRS and CDR2 YFSETQ come from the germline V gene. V was cut by 7 bases and J by 4 bases, with 14 bases left in between. Of CVID subjects, under 17 were female and approximately 30 male, mean age roughly 37. Each donor provided roughly 4.5 to 8.5 ml of heparinized whole blood. As to this clone: The antigen remains unidentified. The CDR3 end is not reached by the read, which stops 3 residues before it; the germline J gene fills it in.

The chain recombines TRBV5-1 with TRBJ1-1; a possible D gene is TRBD1 (5 bases). Sequenced sample: peripheral blood mononuclear cells. The clonotype was recovered from a human donor with common variable immunodeficiency. CDR3 sequence: CASLAGVGTEAFF. The sequenced part of the CDR3 DNA is TGCGCCAGCCTTGCGGGGGTAGGCACTGAA.